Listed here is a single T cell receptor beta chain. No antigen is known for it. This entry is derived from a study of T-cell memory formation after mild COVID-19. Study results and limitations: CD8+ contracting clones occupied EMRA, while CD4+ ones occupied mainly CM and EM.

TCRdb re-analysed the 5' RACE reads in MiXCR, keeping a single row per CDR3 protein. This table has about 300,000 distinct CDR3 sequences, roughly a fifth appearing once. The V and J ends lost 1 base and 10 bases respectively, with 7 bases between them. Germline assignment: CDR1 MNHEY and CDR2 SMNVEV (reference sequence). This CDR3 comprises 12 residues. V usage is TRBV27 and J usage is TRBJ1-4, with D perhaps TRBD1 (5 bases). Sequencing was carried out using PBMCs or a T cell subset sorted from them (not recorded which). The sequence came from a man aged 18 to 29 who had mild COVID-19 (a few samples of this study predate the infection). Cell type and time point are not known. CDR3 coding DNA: TGTGCCAGCAGTTTATGGGGGGGAAAACTGTTTTTT. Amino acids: CASSLWGGKLFF.